What follows is one T cell receptor (beta chain) and its context. The antigen is unknown. This entry is derived from a study of cytomegalovirus exposure and HLA in healthy donors. Points from the study as a whole: In vitro, a few CMV-associated chains proved specific for CMV antigens. The study flagged approximately 180 TCR beta chains as cytomegalovirus-associated.

From germline, CDR1 is MNHNS and CDR2 SASEGT. Trimming removed 0 bases at V and 3 bases at J, with 6 bases between. This CDR3 is 13 amino acids long. Some clones are missing from TCRdb's copy, which holds only in-frame ones; the method was immunoSEQ multiplex PCR. The repertoire holds some 340,000 clones, with around 90% as singletons. The study drew the donors from its roughly 120-subject validation cohort, separate from the approximately 690-subject first cohort. This sequence joins TRBV6-1 and TRBJ2-7; D uncertain. Source material: PBMCs. The sequence derives from a young woman in good health and CMV-seropositive. CDR3 amino acids: CASSEAPNYEQYF. CDR3 bases: TGTGCCAGCAGTGAAGCCCCGAACTACGAGCAGTACTTC.